This entry lists 3 T cell receptor beta chains sequenced from one sample in a study of shared T cell receptors in the human thymus. Only in-frame clones appear in the TCRdb table, and some are missing; sequencing was by immunoSEQ multiplex PCR. The sample carries hundreds of thousands of clones, 85% to 90% recorded once. These data also featured in a second study, about human thymus T cells.

The specimen sequenced was thymocytes. The origin of the receptors is a boy in the first two years of life with a congenital heart defect.

The sample holds one count of this clone. The V gene is TRBV25-1, the J gene TRBJ1-1, with 8 bases identical to TRBD1. The germline CDR1 and CDR2 sequences are MGHDK and SYGVNS. This CDR3 contains 15 residues. Losses at the gene ends were 3 bases for V and 5 bases for J; bases not matched to a gene: 8. Here the CDR3 DNA reads TGTGCCAGCAGTGACCCAGGGGGCGTCGATACTGAAGCTTTCTTT. It yields the protein CASSDPGGVDTEAFF.

This clone appeared once. CDR3 amino acids: CASSPTQSDYGYTF. The CDR3, as DNA: TGTGCCAGCAGCCCAACGCAGTCAGACTATGGCTACACCTTC. The rearrangement links TRBV7-9 to TRBJ1-2; no definite D call. Germline CDR1 and CDR2: SEHNR and FQNEAQ (reference sequence). The CDR3 has 14 residues. V was shortened by 5 bases and J by 3 bases, with 13 bases between the two germline ends. Full variable domain (outside the CDR3, taken from reference TRBV7-9 and TRBJ1-2): DTGVSQNPRHKITKRGQNVTFRCDPISEHNRLYWYRQTLGQGPEFLTYFQNEAQLEKSRLLSDRFSAERPKGSFSTLEIQRTEQGDSAMYLCASSPTQSDYGYTFGSGTRLTVV.

The genes are TRBV15 and TRBJ2-7; D is perhaps TRBD2 (7 bases). Trimming stripped 0 bases from V and 2 bases from J, with 14 bases between. This CDR3 has 16 residues. Germline assignment: CDR1 LNHNV and CDR2 YYDKDF (reference sequence). CDR3 sequence reads: CATSRDRPGGPYEQYF. CDR3 sequence (DNA): TGTGCCACCAGCAGAGATAGGCCCGGGGGGCCCTACGAGCAGTACTTC.